Reported below is one T cell receptor beta chain. Its antigen remains unknown. The data belong to a study of T cell clones after liver transplantation. Overall study: Liver transplant recipients had immunosuppression withdrawal attempted within 2 years.

Assay used: immunoSEQ multiplex PCR; TCRdb lists only in-frame clones, some missing. The sample holds roughly 100,000 clones, under 90% seen once. Study results and caveats: These preliminary findings come from unstandardized post-transplant sampling times.

The V and J ends lost 4 bases and 5 bases respectively, with 11 bases between them. The CDR3 totals 13 residues. The germline gives CDR1 LNHDA, CDR2 SQIVND (reference sequence). This chain connects TRBV19 to TRBJ2-5; D unresolved. This receptor was identified in a human patient who received a liver transplant. Some of the T cells might come from the graft donor. Sequenced material: CD4+ T cells from blood, taken around 50 months after liver transplant. The CDR3 loop is CASSTDGRETQYF. CDR3 nucleotides: TGTGCCAGTAGTACAGACGGAAGGGAGACCCAGTACTTC.